This TCR beta chain was sequenced for a study of shared clonotypes between healthy human individuals. Study summary: The plates for each donor numbered three CD4 naive, three CD4 memory, two CD8 naive and one CD8 memory. Study-wide results and limits: Generally, naive subsets (rather than memory subsets) showed larger estimated richness.

Libraries were prepared by immunoSEQ multiplex PCR; TCRdb keeps only in-frame clonotypes and omits some of them. The table includes more than 2 million clones, over 85% detected once. CD45RO negativity and positive selection for CCR7 defined naive CD8 cells, a population that excluded terminally differentiated effector memory CD45RA+ cells. The germline V gene encodes CDR1 SGHTA and CDR2 FQGTGA. V lost 5 bases, J lost 7 bases, and 3 bases stayed unmatched. This CDR3 comprises 12 residues. As concerns this clone: Its specificity is unknown.

The receptor's source is a man younger than 35 in good health. Some clones in this sample may be carry-over from other donors' samples. Sequencing was carried out using naive CD8+ T cells from PBMCs. The chain combines TRBV7-3 with TRBJ1-2, with TRBD1 identical over 8 bases. CDR3 bases: TGTGCCAGCAGCGCAACAGGGGGTGGCTACACCTTC. Residues: CASSATGGGYTF.